Listed below are T cell receptor beta chains from one sample, sequenced in a study of radiotherapy plus CTLA-4 blockade in lung cancer. Clones were read by immunoSEQ multiplex PCR, and TCRdb kept only the in-frame ones, dropping some. In the table there are 50,000 to 60,000 clones, over 75% of which are singletons. The sequences come from peripheral blood, collected from a patient treated with radiotherapy plus ipilimumab. The receptors shown here come from a human donor with non-small cell lung cancer who had a complete response to radiotherapy plus ipilimumab. Each CDR3 is given with its conserved first and last residue. Each record gives: clone size, J gene, D gene, V gene, CDR3 protein, CDR3 DNA. The D gene is left open where the match is weak. The size entry is marked missing in some rows and otherwise reads once, few, many or a size class.

. | TRBJ1-6 | TRBD1 | TRBV5-8 | CASSFLRGWDRHSDNSPLHF | TGTGCCAGCAGCTTTCTTCGGGGGTGGGACAGGCACTCCGATAATTCACCCCTCCACTTT
few | TRBJ2-5 | . | TRBV18 | CASSQGRETQYF | TGTGCCAGCTCACAGGGGCGAGAGACCCAGTACTTC
. | TRBJ1-5 | . | TRBV12-5 | CASALGGGKHQPQHF | TGTGCTAGTGCACTGGGGGGGGGCAAGCATCAGCCCCAGCATTTT
. | TRBJ1-1 | TRBD1 | TRBV6-4 | CASRQGSNTEAFF | TGTGCCAGCAGACAGGGGTCGAACACTGAAGCTTTCTTT
once | TRBJ1-1 | . | TRBV19 | CASIGQGNTEAFF | TGTGCCAGTATCGGCCAGGGGAACACTGAAGCTTTCTTT
. | TRBJ1-1 | TRBD1 | TRBV7-9 | CASSFGTVNTEAFF | TGTGCCAGCAGCTTTGGGACAGTCAACACTGAAGCTTTCTTT
once | TRBJ1-1 | . | TRBV5-1 | CASSLAMGRRVNTEAFF | TGCGCCAGCAGCTTGGCCATGGGGCGCCGGGTGAACACTGAAGCTTTCTTT
. | TRBJ2-2 | TRBD2 | TRBV19 | CASSIVLAGTNTGELFF | TGTGCCAGTAGTATAGTTCTAGCGGGGACTAACACCGGGGAGCTGTTTTTT
few | TRBJ1-1 | . | TRBV20-1 | CSARQRKAFF | TGCAGTGCTAGACAGCGCAAGGCTTTCTTT
. | TRBJ1-1 | TRBD1 | TRBV9 | CASSEGQGGYTEAFF | TGTGCCAGCAGCGAGGGACAGGGGGGTTACACTGAGGCTTTCTTT
once | TRBJ1-1 | . | TRBV18 | CASSPGQPNTEAFF | TGTGCCAGCTCACCTGGACAGCCAAACACTGAAGCTTTCTTT
. | TRBJ1-6 | . | TRBV7-2 | CASSYSSSPLHF | TGTGCCAGCAGCTACTCTAGTTCACCCCTCCACTTT
. | TRBJ2-5 | . | TRBV27 | CASSLFHNSRELGQETQYF | TGTGCCAGCAGTTTATTCCACAATTCCCGGGAGCTGGGTCAAGAGACCCAGTACTTC
. | TRBJ2-3 | . | TRBV5-1 | CASSLGRVLTDTQYF | TGCGCCAGCAGCTTGGGGAGGGTTCTGACAGATACGCAGTATTTT
. | TRBJ2-3 | TRBD2 | TRBV7-2 | CASSLRLAGGDTQYF | TGTGCCAGCAGCTTACGCCTAGCGGGCGGAGATACGCAGTATTTT
. | TRBJ2-2 | . | TRBV19 | CASRPPTANTGELFF | TGTGCCAGTAGGCCACCGACAGCGAACACCGGGGAGCTGTTTTTT
. | TRBJ2-7 | TRBD1 | TRBV7-8 | CASSLALAGTGIEQYF | TGTGCCAGCAGCTTAGCCCTCGCCGGGACAGGGATCGAGCAGTACTTC
. | TRBJ2-2 | TRBD2 | TRBV5-6 | CASSLQGGGNTGELFF | TGTGCCAGCAGCTTGCAGGGCGGGGGGAACACCGGGGAGCTGTTTTTT
. | TRBJ1-4 | TRBD1 | TRBV5-4 | CASSSQGANEKLFF | TGTGCCAGCAGCTCGCAGGGGGCTAATGAAAAACTGTTTTTT
. | TRBJ1-1 | . | TRBV4-3 | CASSQDLVRRGNTEAFF | TGCGCCAGCAGCCAAGATCTCGTGAGGAGAGGGAACACTGAAGCTTTCTTT
. | TRBJ2-7 | . | TRBV5-1 | CASSFQGRGNEQYF | TGCGCCAGCAGCTTTCAGGGTAGGGGAAACGAGCAGTACTTC
once | TRBJ2-3 | . | TRBV9 | CASSFRRTDTQYF | TGTGCCAGCAGCTTCCGGCGGACAGATACGCAGTATTTT
. | TRBJ1-2 | . | TRBV6-5 | CASSRGYDYGYTF | TGTGCCAGCTCAAGGGGGTACGACTATGGCTACACCTTC
. | TRBJ2-3 | . | TRBV6-5 | CASSYSGPPGRDTQYF | TGTGCCAGCAGTTACTCTGGACCCCCCGGGAGAGATACGCAGTATTTT
. | TRBJ1-1 | . | TRBV7-7 | CASSPDPVGDLNTEAFF | TGTGCTAGCAGCCCCGACCCGGTCGGAGACCTGAACACTGAAGCTTTCTTT
. | TRBJ1-4 | . | TRBV10-3 | CAISESQSNEKLFF | TGTGCCATCAGTGAGTCGCAGTCTAATGAAAAACTGTTTTTT
. | TRBJ2-5 | TRBD2 | TRBV7-2 | CASSPIIGTSGGAGETQYF | TGTGCCAGCAGCCCGATAATAGGGACTAGCGGGGGGGCGGGAGAGACCCAGTACTTC
. | TRBJ2-3 | TRBD1 | TRBV7-2 | CASSLGTGGDTQYF | TGTGCCAGCAGCTTAGGGACAGGTGGGGATACGCAGTATTTT
. | TRBJ2-2 | TRBD1 | TRBV18 | CASSPPTGAGELFF | TGTGCCAGCTCACCACCGACAGGGGCCGGGGAGCTGTTTTTT
. | TRBJ1-5 | . | TRBV15 | CATSREINQPQHF | TGTGCCACCAGCAGAGAAATAAATCAGCCCCAGCATTTT
. | TRBJ1-5 | . | TRBV7-2 | CASSLVQYSNQPQHF | TGTGCCAGCAGCTTAGTGCAGTATAGCAATCAGCCCCAGCATTTT
few | TRBJ1-3 | . | TRBV19 | CASSKRVTRDSGNTIYF | TGTGCCAGTAGTAAAAGGGTTACACGGGACTCTGGAAACACCATATATTTT
. | TRBJ1-4 | . | TRBV30 | CAWSTDLEGGLSVWEKLFF | TGTGCCTGGAGTACGGACCTTGAGGGAGGGCTTTCGGTTTGGGAAAAACTGTTTTTT
few | TRBJ2-1 | TRBD2 | TRBV7-9 | CASSLGTSGRDEQFF | TGTGCCAGCAGCTTAGGGACTAGCGGGAGGGATGAGCAGTTCTTC
. | TRBJ2-7 | TRBD1 | TRBV6-5 | CALVYGTGSYEQYF | TGTGCCCTAGTGTATGGGACAGGGTCCTACGAGCAGTACTTC
. | TRBJ2-3 | . | TRBV19 | CASQGQGWSDTQYF | TGTGCCAGTCAGGGTCAGGGTTGGTCAGATACGCAGTATTTT
. | TRBJ1-1 | . | TRBV6-6 | CASSSSENTEAFF | TGTGCCAGCAGTTCGTCAGAGAACACTGAAGCTTTCTTT
. | TRBJ1-3 | TRBD1 | TRBV29-1 | CSVLGTGGTFSGNTIYF | TGCAGCGTCCTTGGGACAGGGGGCACCTTCTCTGGAAACACCATATATTTT
. | TRBJ2-3 | TRBD2 | TRBV4-2 | CASSQDPPLAGGEDTQYF | TGTGCCAGCAGCCAAGATCCTCCACTAGCGGGGGGGGAAGATACGCAGTATTTT
. | TRBJ1-2 | . | TRBV18 | CASSPPSTANYGYTF | TGTGCCAGCTCACCACCGTCTACTGCGAACTATGGCTACACCTTC